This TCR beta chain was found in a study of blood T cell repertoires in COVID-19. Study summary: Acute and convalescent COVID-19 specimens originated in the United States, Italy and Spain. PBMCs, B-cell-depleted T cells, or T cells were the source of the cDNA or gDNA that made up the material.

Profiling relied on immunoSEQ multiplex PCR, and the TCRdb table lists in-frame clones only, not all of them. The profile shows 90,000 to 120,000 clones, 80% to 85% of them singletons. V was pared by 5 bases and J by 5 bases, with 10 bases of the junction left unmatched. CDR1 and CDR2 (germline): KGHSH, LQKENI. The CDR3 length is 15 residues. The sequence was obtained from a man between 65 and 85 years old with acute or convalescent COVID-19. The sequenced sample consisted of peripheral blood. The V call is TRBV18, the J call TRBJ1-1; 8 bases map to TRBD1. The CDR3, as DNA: TGTGCCAGCTCATCCGGGACAGGACCCTCGACTGAAGCTTTCTTT. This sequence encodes CASSSGTGPSTEAFF.